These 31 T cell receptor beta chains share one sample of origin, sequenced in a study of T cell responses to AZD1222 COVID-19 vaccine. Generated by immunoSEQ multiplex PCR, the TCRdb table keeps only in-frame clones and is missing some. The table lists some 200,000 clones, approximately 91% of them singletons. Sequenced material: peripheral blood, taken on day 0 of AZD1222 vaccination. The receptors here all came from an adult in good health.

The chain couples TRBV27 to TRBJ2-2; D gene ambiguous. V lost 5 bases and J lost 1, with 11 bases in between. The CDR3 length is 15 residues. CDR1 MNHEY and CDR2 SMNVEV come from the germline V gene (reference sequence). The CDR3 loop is CASSPPHMNTGELFF. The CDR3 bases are TGTGCCAGCAGTCCCCCCCATATGAACACCGGGGAGCTGTTTTTT.

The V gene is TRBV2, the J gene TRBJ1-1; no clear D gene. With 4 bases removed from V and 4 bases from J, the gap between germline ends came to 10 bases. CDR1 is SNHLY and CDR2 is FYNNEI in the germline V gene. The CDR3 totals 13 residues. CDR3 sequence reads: CASSGGVSTEAFF. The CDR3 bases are TGTGCCAGCAGTGGCGGGGTGAGCACTGAAGCTTTCTTT.

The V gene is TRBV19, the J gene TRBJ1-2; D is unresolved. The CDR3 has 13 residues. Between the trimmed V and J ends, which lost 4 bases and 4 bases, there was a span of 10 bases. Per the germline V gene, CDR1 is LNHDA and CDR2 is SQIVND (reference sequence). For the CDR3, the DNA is TGTGCCAGTAGTACTAACGTGGGCTATGGCTACACCTTC. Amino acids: CASSTNVGYGYTF.

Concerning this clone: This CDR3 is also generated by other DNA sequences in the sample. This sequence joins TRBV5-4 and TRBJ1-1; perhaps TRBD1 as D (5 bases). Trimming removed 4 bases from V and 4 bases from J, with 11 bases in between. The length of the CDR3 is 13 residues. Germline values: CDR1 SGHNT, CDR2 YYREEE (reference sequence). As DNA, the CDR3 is TGTGCCAGCAGCCCCGCGGGGGGCACTGAAGCTTTCTTT. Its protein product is CASSPAGGTEAFF.

The CDR3 DNA follows: TGCGCCAGCAGCCAAGATGCGGGGGATCAGGGTGGCTACACCTTC. This translates into CASSQDAGDQGGYTF. The V call is TRBV4-3, the J call TRBJ1-2; possibly TRBD1 for D (5 bases). The CDR3 sequence is 15 residues long. Germline-derived CDR1 and CDR2 are LGHNA and YSLEER. V lost 0 bases and J lost 7, with 15 bases in between.

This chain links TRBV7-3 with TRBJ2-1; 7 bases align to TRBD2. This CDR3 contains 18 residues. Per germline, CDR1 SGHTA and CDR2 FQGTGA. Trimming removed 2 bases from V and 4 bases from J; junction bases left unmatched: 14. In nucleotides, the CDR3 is TGTGCCAGCAGCTTAGGGTTTTCGACGGGGGGACTTTACAATGAGCAGTTCTTC. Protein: CASSLGFSTGGLYNEQFF.

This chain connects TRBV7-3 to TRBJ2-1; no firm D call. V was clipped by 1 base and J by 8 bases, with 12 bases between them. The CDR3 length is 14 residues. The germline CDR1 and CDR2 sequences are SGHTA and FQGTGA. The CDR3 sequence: CASSLIASSDEQFF. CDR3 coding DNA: TGTGCCAGCAGCTTAATAGCCTCATCCGATGAGCAGTTCTTC.

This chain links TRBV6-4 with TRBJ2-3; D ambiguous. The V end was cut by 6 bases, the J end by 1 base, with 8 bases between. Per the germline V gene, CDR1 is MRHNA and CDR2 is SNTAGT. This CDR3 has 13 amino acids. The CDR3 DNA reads TGTGCCAGCAGACGTGGGGGCACAGATACGCAGTATTTT. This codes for CASRRGGTDTQYF.

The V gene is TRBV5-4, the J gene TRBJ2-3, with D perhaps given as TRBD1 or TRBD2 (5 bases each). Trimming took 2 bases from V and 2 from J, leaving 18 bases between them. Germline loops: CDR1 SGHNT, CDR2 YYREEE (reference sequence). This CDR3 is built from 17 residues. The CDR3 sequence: CASSFRGPIPPTDTQYF. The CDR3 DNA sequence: TGTGCCAGCAGCTTCCGGGGACCAATCCCCCCCACAGATACGCAGTATTTT.

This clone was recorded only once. The CDR3 sequence is CASSSGLSSYNEQFF. DNA of the CDR3: TGTGCCAGCAGTAGCGGGTTGAGCTCCTACAATGAGCAGTTCTTC. The chain employs TRBV6-4 and TRBJ2-1; D possibly corresponds to TRBD2 (6 bases). The V end lost 5 bases, the J end lost 0 bases, and 11 bases lay between the germline ends. There are 15 residues in the CDR3. Per germline, CDR1 MRHNA and CDR2 SNTAGT.

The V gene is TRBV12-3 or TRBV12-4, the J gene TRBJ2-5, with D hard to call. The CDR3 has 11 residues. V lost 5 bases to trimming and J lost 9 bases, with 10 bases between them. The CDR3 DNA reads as TGTGCCAGCAGTCTTTCCATCGCCCAGTACTTC. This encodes CASSLSIAQYF.

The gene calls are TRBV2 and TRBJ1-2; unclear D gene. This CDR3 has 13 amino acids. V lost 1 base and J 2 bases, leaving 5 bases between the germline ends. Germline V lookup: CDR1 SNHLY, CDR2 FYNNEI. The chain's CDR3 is CASSEGNNYGYTF. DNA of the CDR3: TGTGCCAGCAGTGAAGGGAACAACTATGGCTACACCTTC.

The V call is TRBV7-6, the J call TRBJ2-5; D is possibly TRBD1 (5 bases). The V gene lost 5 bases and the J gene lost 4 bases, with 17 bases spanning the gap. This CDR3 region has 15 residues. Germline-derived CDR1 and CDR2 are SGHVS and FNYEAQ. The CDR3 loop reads CASSTQFRVGETQYF. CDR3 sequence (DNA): TGTGCCAGCAGCACCCAATTCAGGGTCGGAGAGACCCAGTACTTC.

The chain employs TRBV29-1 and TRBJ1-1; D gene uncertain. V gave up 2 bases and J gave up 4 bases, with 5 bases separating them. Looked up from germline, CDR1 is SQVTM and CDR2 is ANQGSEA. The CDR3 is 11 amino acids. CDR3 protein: CSVEFGTEAFF. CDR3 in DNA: TGCAGCGTTGAATTTGGCACTGAAGCTTTCTTT. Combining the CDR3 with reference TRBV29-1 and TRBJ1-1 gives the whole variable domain SAVISQKPSRDICQRGTSLTIQCQVDSQVTMMFWYRQQPGQSLTLIATANQGSEATYESGFVIDKFPISRPNLTFSTLTVSNMSPEDSSIYLCSVEFGTEAFFGQGTRLTVV.

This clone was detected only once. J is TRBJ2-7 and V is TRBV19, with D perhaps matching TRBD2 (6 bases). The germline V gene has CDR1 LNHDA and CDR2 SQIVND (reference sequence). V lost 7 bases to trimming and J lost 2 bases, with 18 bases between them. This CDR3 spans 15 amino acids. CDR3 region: CASKMGRGQTYEQYF. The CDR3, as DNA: TGTGCCAGTAAGATGGGGCGGGGTCAAACCTACGAGCAGTACTTC.

CDR3 sequence: CASSVSGVAEKLFF. The CDR3 DNA is TGTGCCAGCAGCGTATCGGGGGTGGCGGAAAAACTGTTTTTT. The V and J genes are TRBV9 and TRBJ1-4; the D gene is possibly TRBD1 (5 bases). The CDR3 loop spans 14 amino acids. The germline CDR1 and CDR2 sequences are SGDLS and YYNGEE. V gave up 1 base and J gave up 8 bases, with 12 bases separating them.

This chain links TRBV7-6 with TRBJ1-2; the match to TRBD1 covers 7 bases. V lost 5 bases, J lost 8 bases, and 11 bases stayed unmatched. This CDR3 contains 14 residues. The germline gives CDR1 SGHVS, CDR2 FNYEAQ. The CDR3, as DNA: TGTGCCAGCAGCGGCCGACAGGGCCAAGTAGGCTACACCTTC. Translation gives CASSGRQGQVGYTF.

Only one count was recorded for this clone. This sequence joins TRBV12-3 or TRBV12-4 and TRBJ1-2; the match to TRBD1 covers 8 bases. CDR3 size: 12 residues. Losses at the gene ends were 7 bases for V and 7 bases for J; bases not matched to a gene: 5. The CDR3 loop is CASTETGAGYTF. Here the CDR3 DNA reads TGTGCCAGCACCGAGACAGGGGCTGGCTACACCTTC.

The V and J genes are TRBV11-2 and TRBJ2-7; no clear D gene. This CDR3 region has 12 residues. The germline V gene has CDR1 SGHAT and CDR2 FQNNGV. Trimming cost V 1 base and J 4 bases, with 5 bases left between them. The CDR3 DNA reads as TGTGCCAGCAGCTTAGTTTTTTACGAGCAGTACTTC. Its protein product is CASSLVFYEQYF.

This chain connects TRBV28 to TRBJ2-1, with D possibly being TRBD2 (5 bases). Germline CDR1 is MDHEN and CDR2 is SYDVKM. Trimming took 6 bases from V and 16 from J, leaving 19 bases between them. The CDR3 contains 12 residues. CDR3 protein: CASSRGRAYGFF. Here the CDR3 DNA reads TGTGCCAGCAGCCGGGGAAGGGCGTATGGTTTCTTC.

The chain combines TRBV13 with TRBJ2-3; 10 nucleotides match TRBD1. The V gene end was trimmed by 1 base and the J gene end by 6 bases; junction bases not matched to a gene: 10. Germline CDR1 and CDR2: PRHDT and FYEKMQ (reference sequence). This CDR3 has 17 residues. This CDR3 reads CASSLDAGTGDVDTQYF. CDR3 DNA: TGTGCCAGCAGCTTAGATGCTGGGACAGGGGATGTGGATACGCAGTATTTT.

The CDR3 region has the DNA TGTGCCAGCAGCCAAGTTCCTGCGGCCCTAGGAAACACCATATATTTT. Protein product: CASSQVPAALGNTIYF. This rearrangement joins TRBV3-1 (or the pseudogene TRBV3-2) to TRBJ1-3, with D hard to call. CDR3 length: 16 residues. Germline CDR1 is LGHDT and CDR2 is YNNKEL (reference sequence). Between the trimmed V and J ends, which lost 1 base and 4 bases, there was a span of 14 bases.

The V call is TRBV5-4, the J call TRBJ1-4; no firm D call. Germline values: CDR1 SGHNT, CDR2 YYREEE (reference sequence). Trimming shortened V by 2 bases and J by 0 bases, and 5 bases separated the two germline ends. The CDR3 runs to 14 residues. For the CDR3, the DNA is TGTGCCAGCAGCTTAAGAACAACTAATGAAAAACTGTTTTTT. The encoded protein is CASSLRTTNEKLFF.

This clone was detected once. CDR3 nucleotide sequence: TGCGCCAGCAGCTCCGGGACTCAGTCCTACAATGAGCAGTTCTTC. Translating gives CASSSGTQSYNEQFF. The chain carries TRBV5-1 and TRBJ2-1, with D perhaps TRBD2 (6 bases). Germline CDR1 and CDR2: SGHRS and YFSETQ. Trimming left V 3 bases short and J 1 base short, with 11 bases between. There are 15 residues in the CDR3.

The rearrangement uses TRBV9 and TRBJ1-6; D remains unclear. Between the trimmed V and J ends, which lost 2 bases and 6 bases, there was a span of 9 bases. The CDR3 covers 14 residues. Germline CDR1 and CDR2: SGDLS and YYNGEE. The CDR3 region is CASSVQNSNSPLHF. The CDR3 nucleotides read TGTGCCAGCAGCGTCCAGAATAGTAATTCACCCCTCCACTTT.

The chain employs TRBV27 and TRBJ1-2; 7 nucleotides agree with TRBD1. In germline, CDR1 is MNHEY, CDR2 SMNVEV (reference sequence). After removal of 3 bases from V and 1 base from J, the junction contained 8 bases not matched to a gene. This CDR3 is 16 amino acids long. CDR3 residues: CASSFYPGQSNYGYTF. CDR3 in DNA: TGTGCCAGCAGTTTCTACCCGGGACAGAGTAACTATGGCTACACCTTC.

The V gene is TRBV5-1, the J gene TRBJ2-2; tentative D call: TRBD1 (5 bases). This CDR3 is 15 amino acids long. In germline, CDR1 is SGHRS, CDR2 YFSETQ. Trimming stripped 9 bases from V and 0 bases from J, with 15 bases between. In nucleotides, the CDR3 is TGCGCCACCTATCAGGGAAACCCGAACACCGGGGAGCTGTTTTTT. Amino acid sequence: CATYQGNPNTGELFF.

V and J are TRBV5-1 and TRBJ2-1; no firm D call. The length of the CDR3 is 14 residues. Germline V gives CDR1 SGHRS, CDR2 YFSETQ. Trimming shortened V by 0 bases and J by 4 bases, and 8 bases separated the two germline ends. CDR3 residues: CASSLDYLYNEQFF. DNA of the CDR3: TGCGCCAGCAGCTTGGACTATCTATACAATGAGCAGTTCTTC. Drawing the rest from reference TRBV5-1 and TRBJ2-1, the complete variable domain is KAGVTQTPRYLIKTRGQQVTLSCSPISGHRSVSWYQQTPGQGLQFLFEYFSETQRNKGNFPGRFSGRQFSNSRSEMNVSTLELGDSALYLCASSLDYLYNEQFFGPGTRLTVL.

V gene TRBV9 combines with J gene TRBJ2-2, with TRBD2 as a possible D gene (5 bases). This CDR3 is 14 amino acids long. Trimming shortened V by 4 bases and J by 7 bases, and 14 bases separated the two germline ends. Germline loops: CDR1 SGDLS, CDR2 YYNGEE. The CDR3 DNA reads TGTGCCAGCAGCCTAGGCTCCAGCGGCGGGGAGCTGTTTTTT. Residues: CASSLGSSGGELFF.

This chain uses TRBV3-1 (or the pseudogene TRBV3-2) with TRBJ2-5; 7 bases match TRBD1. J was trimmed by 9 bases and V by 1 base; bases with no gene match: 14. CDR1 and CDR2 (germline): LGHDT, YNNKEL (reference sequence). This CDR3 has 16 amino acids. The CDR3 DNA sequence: TGTGCCAGCAGCCAAGGTGAAGGGGGCGGAAGAACGTCCCAGTACTTC. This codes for CASSQGEGGGRTSQYF.

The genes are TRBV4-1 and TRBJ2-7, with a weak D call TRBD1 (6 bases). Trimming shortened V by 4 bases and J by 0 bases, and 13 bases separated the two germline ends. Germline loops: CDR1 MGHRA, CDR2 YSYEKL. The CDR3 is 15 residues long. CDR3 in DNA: TGCGCCAGCAGCCCGAGGACAGCCAACTCCTACGAGCAGTACTTC. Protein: CASSPRTANSYEQYF.